These 28 T cell receptor beta chains came from one sample sequenced in a study of blood T cell repertoires in COVID-19. Here immunoSEQ multiplex PCR was the method, and the copy in TCRdb shows in-frame clones only, minus some. The sample lists around 300,000 clones; approximately 88% were seen once. The sample taken for sequencing was peripheral blood. The receptors here all came from a woman in her 30s with COVID-19, enrolled during active disease.

The chain joins TRBV4-2 to TRBJ2-3, with 8 positions matching TRBD2. The germline gives CDR1 LGHNA, CDR2 YNFKEQ. V was pared by 4 bases and J by 1 base, with 1 base of the junction left unmatched. This CDR3 comprises 14 residues. The chain's CDR3 is CASSPRGGTDTQYF. CDR3 in DNA: TGTGCCAGCAGCCCGCGGGGGGGCACAGATACGCAGTATTTT.

V is TRBV3-1 (or the pseudogene TRBV3-2) and J is TRBJ1-2, with 7 bases lining up with TRBD1. The germline CDR1 and CDR2 sequences are LGHDT and YNNKEL (reference sequence). The CDR3 runs 14 residues. V shed 4 bases and J 5 bases; nucleotides not matched to a gene: 7. DNA of the CDR3: TGTGCCAGCAGCCCATGGGACAGCCTGTATGGCTACACCTTC. This gives the protein CASSPWDSLYGYTF.

The chain has TRBV7-9 and TRBJ2-2; D remains unclear. CDR1 is SEHNR and CDR2 is FQNEAQ in the germline V gene (reference sequence). The V gene lost 2 bases and the J gene lost 5 bases, with 3 bases spanning the gap. The CDR3 length is 12 residues. The CDR3 sequence is CASSLRTGELFF. Written as DNA, the CDR3 is TGTGCCAGCAGCTTACGGACCGGGGAGCTGTTTTTT.

This clone was detected once. The genes are TRBV18 and TRBJ2-5, with 11 bases that match TRBD2. Germline V CDR1 and CDR2: KGHSH, LQKENI. The CDR3 is 17 residues long. V shed 4 bases, J shed 1 base, and the junction held 8 bases outside the gene matches. The CDR3 region has the DNA TGTGCCAGCTCACGGACTAGCGGGCTCGTCCCCCAAGAGACCCAGTACTTC. This codes for CASSRTSGLVPQETQYF. Full variable domain (remainder filled in from reference TRBV18 and TRBJ2-5): NAGVMQNPRHLVRRRGQEARLRCSPMKGHSHVYWYRQLPEEGLKFMVYLQKENIIDESGMPKERFSAEFPKEGPSILRIQQVVRGDSAAYFCASSRTSGLVPQETQYFGPGTRLLVL.

The gene calls are TRBV5-1 and TRBJ1-2; 9 bases are a match to TRBD1. There are 15 residues in the CDR3. CDR1 is SGHRS and CDR2 is YFSETQ in the germline V gene. Germline trimming cut 3 bases from V and 4 bases from J; bases unmatched to any gene: 7. The DNA for the CDR3 is TGCGCCAGCAGCTCCGAACAGGGGGCTTTCTATGGCTACACCTTC. Its translation is CASSSEQGAFYGYTF.

This clone was seen once. V and J are TRBV24-1 and TRBJ2-1; 7 positions match TRBD2. The CDR3 sequence is 15 residues long. The ends lost 4 bases at V and 6 bases at J; junction bases unmatched: 8. CDR1 is KGHDR, CDR2 SFDVKD, per germline. The DNA of the CDR3 is TGTGCCACCAGTGACCCCCCGGGAGGTGGCAATGAGCAGTTCTTC. This sequence encodes CATSDPPGGGNEQFF.

This clone has only one observation. The chain recombines TRBV5-1 with TRBJ2-7; D is undetermined. The germline V gene encodes CDR1 SGHRS and CDR2 YFSETQ. The V end was cut by 3 bases, the J end by 0 bases, with 10 bases between. The CDR3 sequence is 14 residues long. The CDR3 nucleotides read TGCGCCAGCAGCTATTCGTCGGGCTCCTACGAGCAGTACTTC. Its translation: CASSYSSGSYEQYF.

The chain has TRBV18 and TRBJ1-1; 7 bases agree with TRBD1. Germline V gene lookup returns CDR1 KGHSH and CDR2 LQKENI. J gave up 0 bases and V 5 bases, and 6 bases lay outside the gene matches. This CDR3 spans 15 amino acids. For the CDR3, the DNA is TGTGCCAGCTCAACAGGGGCGGGAATGAACACTGAAGCTTTCTTT. It codes for CASSTGAGMNTEAFF.

Comments on this clone: At the DNA level, this CDR3 is encoded by other sequences in the same sample as well. The V gene is TRBV28, the J gene TRBJ1-1; D is unclear. CDR3 length equals 12 residues. Germline values: CDR1 MDHEN, CDR2 SYDVKM. Trimming took off 1 base at V and 3 bases at J, with 3 bases between the two ends. The CDR3 here is CASSLSYTEAFF. The DNA of the CDR3 is TGTGCCAGCAGTTTATCCTACACTGAAGCTTTCTTT.

CDR3 DNA sequence: TGTGCCAGCAGCTTGAGGCAGGGGGCGAGGAACACTGAAGCTTTCTTT. Amino acid sequence: CASSLRQGARNTEAFF. The V and J genes are TRBV5-6 and TRBJ1-1, with 8 bases lining up with TRBD1. J lost 1 base, V lost 1 base, and 6 bases had no gene match. The CDR3 extends over 16 amino acids. Germline-derived CDR1 and CDR2 are SGHDT and YYEEEE.

The chain employs TRBV4-2 and TRBJ1-3; no clear D gene. The V gene lost 0 bases and the J gene lost 0 bases, with 12 bases spanning the gap. The germline V gene has CDR1 LGHNA and CDR2 YNFKEQ. The CDR3 length is 17 residues. The chain's CDR3 is CASSQDEILSSGNTIYF. The CDR3 DNA reads as TGTGCCAGCAGCCAAGATGAGATTCTTAGCTCTGGAAACACCATATATTTT.

This chain links TRBV18 with TRBJ1-4; D is unresolved. This CDR3 has 16 amino acids. With 6 bases removed from V and 0 bases from J, the gap between germline ends came to 14 bases. CDR1 is KGHSH, CDR2 LQKENI, per germline. The CDR3, as DNA: TGTGCCAGCTCCCGGGTCCTGGCAGCAACTAATGAAAAACTGTTTTTT. It codes for CASSRVLAATNEKLFF. Using reference TRBV18 and TRBJ1-4 for the parts outside the CDR3, the full variable domain is NAGVMQNPRHLVRRRGQEARLRCSPMKGHSHVYWYRQLPEEGLKFMVYLQKENIIDESGMPKERFSAEFPKEGPSILRIQQVVRGDSAAYFCASSRVLAATNEKLFFGSGTQLSVL.

This rearrangement joins TRBV9 to TRBJ1-6, with D possibly TRBD1 on 6 matching bases. The CDR3 covers 16 residues. V was clipped by 0 bases and J by 0 bases, with 7 bases between them. Germline CDR1 SGDLS, CDR2 YYNGEE. CDR3 residues: CASSVGGGSYNSPLHF. The CDR3 DNA reads TGTGCCAGCAGCGTAGGAGGGGGCTCCTATAATTCACCCCTCCACTTT. The full variable domain, rest sourced from reference TRBV9 and TRBJ1-6, is DSGVTQTPKHLITATGQRVTLRCSPRSGDLSVYWYQQSLDQGLQFLIQYYNGEERAKGNILERFSAQQFPDLHSELNLSSLELGDSALYFCASSVGGGSYNSPLHFGNGTRLTVT.

This sequence joins TRBV12-5 and TRBJ2-7, with 7 bases aligning to TRBD1. Germline V CDR1 and CDR2: LGHNT, FRNRAP. This CDR3 has 15 amino acids. The CDR3 loop is CASGREGALIYEQYF. The CDR3 DNA is TGTGCGAGCGGAAGAGAGGGGGCACTGATCTACGAGCAGTACTTC.

The chain is built from TRBV23-1 and TRBJ2-7, with 8 bases fitting TRBD1. TRBV23-1 is assigned to the ORF class and has an uncertain function. The V and J ends lost 2 bases and 2 bases, in that order; junction bases with no gene match: 8. The CDR3 has 16 amino acids. CDR3 region: CASSQGQGQFAYEQYV. Here the CDR3 DNA reads TGCGCCAGCAGTCAAGGACAGGGCCAATTCGCCTACGAGCAGTACGTC.

The chain carries TRBV28 and TRBJ1-1; a possible D gene is TRBD1 (5 bases). Germline loops: CDR1 MDHEN, CDR2 SYDVKM. The CDR3 has 14 residues. V lost 3 bases and J 0 bases, leaving 8 bases between the germline ends. This CDR3 is CASSFRQLNTEAFF. The CDR3 DNA sequence: TGTGCCAGCAGTTTTAGACAGTTGAACACTGAAGCTTTCTTT.

The rearrangement joins TRBV28 to TRBJ1-5; 7 bases are shared with TRBD1. V dropped 2 bases and J dropped 7; count of bases not matched to a gene: 14. The CDR3 sequence is 17 residues long. The germline gives CDR1 MDHEN, CDR2 SYDVKM. This CDR3 is CASSLGNRGRIEQPQHF. Here the CDR3 DNA reads TGTGCCAGCAGTTTAGGCAACAGGGGACGTATCGAGCAGCCCCAGCATTTT.

This sequence joins TRBV9 and TRBJ1-1; no clear D. Germline loops: CDR1 SGDLS, CDR2 YYNGEE. V shed 4 bases and J shed 7 bases, with 20 bases lying between them. The CDR3 spans 15 residues. CDR3 sequence: CASSKRPGVEGEAFF. For the CDR3, the DNA is TGTGCCAGCAGCAAACGCCCCGGGGTGGAGGGTGAAGCTTTCTTT.

The chain couples TRBV3-1 (or the pseudogene TRBV3-2) to TRBJ2-1, with TRBD2 matching over 9 bases. Germline trimming cut 0 bases from V and 6 bases from J; bases unmatched to any gene: 3. The CDR3 extends over 15 amino acids. The germline V gene encodes CDR1 LGHDT and CDR2 YNNKEL (reference sequence). The CDR3 region is CASSQDRGGGNEQFF. CDR3 nucleotide sequence: TGTGCCAGCAGCCAAGATCGCGGGGGGGGCAATGAGCAGTTCTTC.

The chain employs TRBV19 and TRBJ2-3; 7 bases line up with TRBD2. This CDR3 has 14 amino acids. V lost 5 bases, J lost 4 bases, and 6 bases stayed unmatched. Germline V gives CDR1 LNHDA, CDR2 SQIVND (reference sequence). CDR3 region: CASSWGGTPDTQYF. CDR3 coding DNA: TGTGCCAGTAGTTGGGGGGGGACGCCAGATACGCAGTATTTT.

Comments on this clone: A much larger clone differs by one base, so this may be a read error. The chain couples TRBV7-8 to TRBJ1-1; no definite D call. CDR1 is SGHVS, CDR2 FQNEAQ, per germline. The CDR3 runs to 13 residues. Trimming removed 1 base at V and 3 bases at J, with 6 bases between. DNA for the CDR3: TGTGCCAGCAGCTTAGTCGGGGACACTGAAGCTTTCTTT. Amino acid sequence: CASSLVGDTEAFF.

J is TRBJ1-1 and V is TRBV18; D call uncertain. Germline V gene lookup returns CDR1 KGHSH and CDR2 LQKENI. The CDR3 sequence is 13 residues long. V lost 3 bases and J 3 bases, leaving 8 bases between the germline ends. The CDR3 region is CASSPAGDTEAFF. Here the CDR3 DNA reads TGTGCCAGCTCACCGGCGGGTGACACTGAAGCTTTCTTT.

This clone was recorded a few times. The rearrangement uses TRBV19 and TRBJ1-2, with 8 bases aligning to TRBD1. Germline trimming cut 10 bases from V and 6 bases from J; bases unmatched to any gene: 10. This CDR3 contains 13 residues. Germline lookup yields CDR1 LNHDA and CDR2 SQIVND (reference sequence). CDR3 amino acids: CATAGDRRNGYTF. The CDR3 DNA sequence: TGTGCCACCGCGGGGGACAGGAGGAATGGCTACACCTTC.

The chain couples TRBV5-1 to TRBJ1-2, with D possibly being TRBD1 (5 bases). This CDR3 spans 14 amino acids. Between the trimmed V and J ends, which lost 3 bases and 4 bases, there was a span of 13 bases. Germline loops: CDR1 SGHRS, CDR2 YFSETQ. The CDR3 reads CASSYTGLPYGYTF. The DNA for the CDR3 is TGCGCCAGCAGCTACACGGGACTCCCCTATGGCTACACCTTC.

The genes are TRBV4-2 and TRBJ2-2; 10 bases map to TRBD2. V lost 2 bases and J lost 7; bases outside the gene matches: 7. The CDR3 extends over 16 amino acids. CDR1 LGHNA and CDR2 YNFKEQ come from the germline V gene. Here the CDR3 reads CASSQTAGGHLGELFF. The CDR3 DNA reads TGTGCCAGCAGCCAAACAGCGGGGGGGCATCTCGGGGAGCTGTTTTTT.

About this clone itself: This sample includes further DNA sequences coding for the same CDR3. The chain employs TRBV2 and TRBJ1-2; 7 nucleotides align to TRBD1. CDR1 and CDR2 (germline): SNHLY, FYNNEI. This CDR3 has 14 residues. Unmatched junction bases numbered 6, after V lost 4 bases and J lost 4 bases. The chain's CDR3 is CASSGDRLSYGYTF. CDR3 DNA sequence: TGTGCCAGCAGTGGGGACAGACTTTCCTATGGCTACACCTTC.

Only one count was recorded for this clone. The V call is TRBV6-2 or TRBV6-3, the J call TRBJ2-1, with 13 bases fitting TRBD2. Germline values: CDR1 MNHEY, CDR2 SVGEGT. The CDR3 runs 18 residues. V was pared by 2 bases and J by 10 bases, with 14 bases of the junction left unmatched. This CDR3 reads CASSYELLLAGGPGEQFF. The CDR3 coding sequence is TGTGCCAGCAGTTACGAATTGCTACTAGCGGGGGGGCCTGGAGAGCAGTTCTTC.

This chain joins TRBV11-1 and TRBJ1-4; D is unclear. The CDR3 has 13 amino acids. CDR1 is SGHAT and CDR2 is FQDESV in the germline V gene (reference sequence). V lost 4 bases and J lost 14, with 17 bases in between. The CDR3, as DNA: TGTGCCAGCAGCTACGGAGAAGGCGGTGATCTGTTTTTT. It specifies CASSYGEGGDLFF.